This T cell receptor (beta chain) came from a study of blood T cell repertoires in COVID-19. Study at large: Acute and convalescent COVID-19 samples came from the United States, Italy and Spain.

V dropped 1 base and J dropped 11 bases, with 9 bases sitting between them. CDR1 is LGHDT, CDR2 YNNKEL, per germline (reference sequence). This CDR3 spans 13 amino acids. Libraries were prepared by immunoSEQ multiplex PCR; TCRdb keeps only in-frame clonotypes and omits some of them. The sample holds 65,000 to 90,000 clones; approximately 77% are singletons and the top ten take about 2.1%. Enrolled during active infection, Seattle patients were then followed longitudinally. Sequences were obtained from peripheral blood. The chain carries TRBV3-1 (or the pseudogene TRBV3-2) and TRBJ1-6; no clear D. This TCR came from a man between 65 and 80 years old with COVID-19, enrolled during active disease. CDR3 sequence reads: CASSQGARAPLHF. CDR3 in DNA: TGTGCCAGCAGCCAAGGGGCTCGAGCACCCCTCCACTTT.